The 9 T cell receptor beta chains presented below share a single source sample, sequenced in a study of B cell selection in AIRE deficiency (dated by TCRdb to about 2019). Conventional CD4 T cells were sorted as CD4+CD127+ cells. The library was made by the immunoSEQ multiplex PCR assay. TCRdb took this table from immuneACCESS and kept in-frame rearrangements with V and J called. Such tables lack part of the clones; where checked against another copy, unresolved V genes explain under half of the gap, and the rest is unexplained. The sample records fewer than 30,000 clones, around 97% of which are singletons. The ten largest clones add up to 0.2% to 0.25% of the sample. Specimen: conventional CD4+ T cells sorted from PBMCs. The source of these receptors is a human donor with AIRE deficiency.

The gene calls are TRBV29-1 and TRBJ1-1; TRBD1 aligns across 7 bases. Losses at the gene ends were 8 bases for V and 5 bases for J; bases not matched to a gene: 14. Germline V gene data show CDR1 as SQVTM and CDR2 as ANQGSEA. CDR3 size: 14 residues. CDR3: CSIRQGSAHTEAFF. The DNA for the CDR3 is TGCAGCATTAGACAGGGATCAGCGCATACTGAAGCTTTCTTT.

The rearrangement joins TRBV28 to TRBJ2-7; D gene unclear. Germline lookup yields CDR1 MDHEN and CDR2 SYDVKM. This CDR3 contains 15 residues. Deletions cut 5 bases from V and 1 base from J, with 15 bases between. The CDR3 bases are TGTGCCAGCAGTATAACCCCGGACGGATCCTACGAGCAGTACTTC. Encoded protein: CASSITPDGSYEQYF.

The gene calls are TRBV27 and TRBJ1-2; D is unclear. V was shortened by 3 bases and J by 2 bases, with 7 bases between the two germline ends. Per germline, CDR1 MNHEY and CDR2 SMNVEV (reference sequence). This CDR3 region has 13 residues. The CDR3 DNA sequence: TGTGCCAGCAGTTTGGTAGGGAACTATGGCTACACCTTC. Residues: CASSLVGNYGYTF.

The count of this clone is one. This chain links TRBV28 with TRBJ2-1, with 8 bases aligning to TRBD2. The CDR3 is 16 residues long. V was pared by 4 bases and J by 8 bases, with 13 bases of the junction left unmatched. CDR1 MDHEN and CDR2 SYDVKM come from the germline V gene. The chain's CDR3 is CASSSLPFTGGDEQFF. DNA for the CDR3: TGTGCCAGCAGTTCTCTCCCCTTCACGGGGGGGGATGAGCAGTTCTTC.

This chain uses TRBV5-8 with TRBJ2-1, with 11 bases matching TRBD2. This CDR3 comprises 18 residues. The V segment lost 3 bases and the J segment 4 bases; nucleotides outside the gene matches: 12. Germline V gene lookup returns CDR1 SGHTS and CDR2 YDEGEE. The CDR3 DNA reads TGTGCCAGCAGCTATTTGGGGACTAGCGGTGCTTTATACAATGAGCAGTTCTTC. It encodes CASSYLGTSGALYNEQFF.

V gene TRBV7-3 combines with J gene TRBJ2-3; 15 positions agree with TRBD2. The V segment lost 4 bases and the J segment 4 bases; nucleotides outside the gene matches: 6. CDR1 is SGHTA, CDR2 FQGTGA, per germline. The CDR3 extends over 17 amino acids. CDR3 loop: CASSSGLAGGVADTQYF. The DNA for the CDR3 is TGTGCCAGCAGCTCGGGACTAGCGGGAGGAGTTGCAGATACGCAGTATTTT.

The chain uses TRBV2 and TRBJ2-7, with TRBD2 as a possible D gene (5 bases). V was trimmed by 7 bases and J by 2 bases, leaving 9 bases between them. CDR1 is SNHLY, CDR2 FYNNEI, per germline. The CDR3 contains 12 residues. The CDR3 region is CASNGGAYEQYF. The DNA for the CDR3 is TGTGCCAGCAATGGAGGAGCCTACGAGCAGTACTTC.

V and J are TRBV19 and TRBJ1-5; D perhaps matches TRBD1 (6 bases). V lost 7 bases and J 0 bases, leaving 10 bases between the germline ends. CDR1 and CDR2 from the germline V gene are LNHDA and SQIVND (reference sequence). CDR3 length: 14 amino acids. The CDR3 loop reads CASTRRGSNQPQHF. The CDR3 coding sequence is TGTGCCAGTACCCGCAGGGGTAGCAATCAGCCCCAGCATTTT.

V usage is TRBV20-1 and J usage is TRBJ2-7, with D uncertain. Deletions cut 5 bases from V and 5 bases from J, with 7 bases between. The CDR3 has 10 amino acids. In germline, CDR1 is DFQATT, CDR2 SNEGSKA (reference sequence). The CDR3 here is CSARRNEQYF. The DNA of the CDR3 is TGCAGTGCTCGCAGGAACGAGCAGTACTTC.